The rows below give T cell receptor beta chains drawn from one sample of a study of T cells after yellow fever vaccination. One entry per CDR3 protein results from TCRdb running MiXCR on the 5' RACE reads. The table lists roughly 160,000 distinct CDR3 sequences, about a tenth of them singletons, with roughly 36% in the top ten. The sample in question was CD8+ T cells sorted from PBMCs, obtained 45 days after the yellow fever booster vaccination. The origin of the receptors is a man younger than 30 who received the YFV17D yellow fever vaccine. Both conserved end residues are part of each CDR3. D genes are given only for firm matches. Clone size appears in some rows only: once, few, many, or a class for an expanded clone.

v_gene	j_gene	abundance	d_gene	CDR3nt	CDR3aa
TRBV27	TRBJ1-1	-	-	TGTGCCAGCAGTTGGGCAGGGGAGAACACTGAAGCTTTCTTT	CASSWAGENTEAFF
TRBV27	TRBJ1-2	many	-	TGTGCCAGCAGTTTATCACCGGGAGCTAACTATGGCTACACCTTC	CASSLSPGANYGYTF
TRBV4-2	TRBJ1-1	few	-	TGTGCCAGCAGCCAAGACGTCCGGGGGCCCGCTGAAGCTTTCTTT	CASSQDVRGPAEAFF
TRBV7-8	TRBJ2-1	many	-	TGTGCCAGCAGCTTAAGCCGGGGCTCCTACAATGAGCAGTTCTTC	CASSLSRGSYNEQFF
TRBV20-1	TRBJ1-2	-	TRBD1	TGCAGTGCTAGCACAGGGGGGACGAGCGATGGCTACACCTTC	CSASTGGTSDGYTF
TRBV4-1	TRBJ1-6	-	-	TGCGCCAGCAGCCAGCTCCACAGCTCCTATAATTCACCCCTCCACTTT	CASSQLHSSYNSPLHF
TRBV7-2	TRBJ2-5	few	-	TGTGCCAGCAGCTTGGGCGGCCCGTGGACCCAGTACTTC	CASSLGGPWTQYF
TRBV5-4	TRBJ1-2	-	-	TGTGCCAGCAGCGGGTCAGGGGTAACGGGGCGCACCTTC	CASSGSGVTGRTF
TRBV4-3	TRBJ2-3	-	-	TGCGCCAGCAGCCAAGATAGGGGGGTAGCAGTAGATACGCAGTATTTT	CASSQDRGVAVDTQYF
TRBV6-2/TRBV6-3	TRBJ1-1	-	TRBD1	TGTGCCAGCAGGTACGGGGACAGGGTTGGCACTGAAGCTTTCTTT	CASRYGDRVGTEAFF
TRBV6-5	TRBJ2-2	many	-	TGTGCCAGCAGTAGGCGGGACACACACACCGGGGAGCTGTTTTTT	CASSRRDTHTGELFF
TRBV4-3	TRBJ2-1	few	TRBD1	TGCGCCAGCAGCCAAGATCGGGACAGGGTCGTTTACAATGAGCAGTTCTTC	CASSQDRDRVVYNEQFF
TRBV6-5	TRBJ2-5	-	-	TGTGCCAGCAGTTATTTGGGGCAAGAGACCCAGTACTTC	CASSYLGQETQYF
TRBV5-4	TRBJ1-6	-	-	TGTGCCAGCAGCTTGGATCCGGATAATAATTCACCCCTCCACTTT	CASSLDPDNNSPLHF
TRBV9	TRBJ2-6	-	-	TGTGCCAGCAGCGGCAGGGCCTACGGGGCCAACGTCCTGACTTTC	CASSGRAYGANVLTF
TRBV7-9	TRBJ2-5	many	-	TGTGCCAGCAGCAGGGGGAGGGGAGAGACCCAGTACTTC	CASSRGRGETQYF